The 19 T cell receptor beta chains reported below all come from one sample, sequenced in a study of beta chain features in type 1 diabetes. All of the isolated RNA was reverse transcribed, so expressed TCRB transcripts were sequenced. Only in-frame clones appear in the TCRdb table, and some are missing; sequencing was by immunoSEQ multiplex PCR. The sample has about 160,000 clones; approximately 9.1% are singletons. Source material: central memory CD4+ T cells from blood. These receptors were collected from a woman aged 18 to 35 in good health.

The chain recombines TRBV28 with TRBJ2-4; D is perhaps TRBD1 (6 bases). The CDR3 is made up of 16 amino acids. The germline V gene has CDR1 MDHEN and CDR2 SYDVKM. V was trimmed by 0 bases and J by 1 base, leaving 10 bases between them. The CDR3 DNA is TGTGCCAGCAGTTTATGGGGGGCCTCGGCCAAAAACATTCAGTACTTC. This codes for CASSLWGASAKNIQYF.

This clone was seen a handful of times. The gene calls are TRBV5-4 and TRBJ2-1, with D maybe TRBD2 (5 bases). This CDR3 has 15 amino acids. Germline loops: CDR1 SGHNT, CDR2 YYREEE (reference sequence). V was trimmed by 4 bases and J by 0 bases, leaving 11 bases between them. The CDR3 protein is CASSLDGNSYNEQFF. The CDR3 region has the DNA TGTGCCAGCAGCCTAGACGGGAACTCCTACAATGAGCAGTTCTTC.

This clone has just a few counts. V and J are TRBV28 and TRBJ2-7; 8 bases are a match to TRBD1. J was trimmed by 6 bases and V by 5 bases; bases with no gene match: 6. The CDR3 extends over 13 amino acids. Germline lookup yields CDR1 MDHEN and CDR2 SYDVKM. The CDR3 nucleotides read TGTGCCAGCAGTCCCGGACAGGGATTCGAGCAGTACTTC. Translation gives CASSPGQGFEQYF.

This clone showed up many times. The V call is TRBV18, the J call TRBJ2-1, with 7 bases fitting TRBD2. Germline V CDR1 and CDR2: KGHSH, LQKENI. V shed 4 bases and J 4 bases; nucleotides not matched to a gene: 7. The CDR3 runs to 15 residues. The CDR3 is CASSRASGDYNEQFF. CDR3 DNA: TGTGCCAGCTCACGGGCTAGCGGTGATTACAATGAGCAGTTCTTC.

This clone was observed a few times. The gene calls are TRBV27 and TRBJ1-1; D is ambiguous. The V end lost 4 bases, the J end lost 6 bases, and 12 bases lay between the germline ends. This CDR3 has 13 amino acids. Germline V lookup: CDR1 MNHEY, CDR2 SMNVEV (reference sequence). The CDR3 here is CASSWRLAAEAFF. CDR3 bases: TGTGCCAGCAGTTGGCGGCTGGCGGCTGAAGCTTTCTTT.

This clone was seen a handful of times. The chain carries TRBV18 and TRBJ2-7, with D maybe TRBD1 (6 bases). V dropped 5 bases and J dropped 0 bases, with 11 bases sitting between them. This CDR3 has 14 residues. CDR1 and CDR2 from the germline V gene are KGHSH and LQKENI. The chain's CDR3 is CASSSGTSSYEQYF. In DNA, the CDR3 is TGTGCCAGCTCATCCGGGACAAGCTCCTACGAGCAGTACTTC.

The V call is TRBV18, the J call TRBJ1-2; 11 positions agree with TRBD1. The germline V gene encodes CDR1 KGHSH and CDR2 LQKENI. The CDR3 extends over 15 amino acids. The trim removed 5 bases at V and 6 bases at J, leaving 8 bases unmatched. As DNA, the CDR3 is TGTGCCAGCTCATCCTTCGGACAGGGGGCTGATGGCTACACCTTC. Protein product: CASSSFGQGADGYTF. The whole variable domain, remainder taken from reference TRBV18 and TRBJ1-2, is NAGVMQNPRHLVRRRGQEARLRCSPMKGHSHVYWYRQLPEEGLKFMVYLQKENIIDESGMPKERFSAEFPKEGPSILRIQQVVRGDSAAYFCASSSFGQGADGYTFGSGTRLTVV.

V gene TRBV7-8 combines with J gene TRBJ2-3, with 8 bases matching TRBD2. Trimming at V came to 5 bases and at J to 4 bases, leaving 17 bases not matched to a gene. This CDR3 region has 18 residues. Germline values: CDR1 SGHVS, CDR2 FQNEAQ. CDR3 bases: TGTGCCAGCAGCCTGCAAAGCGGGGGAGGGCTGGCGGCAGATACGCAGTATTTT. It yields the protein CASSLQSGGGLAADTQYF.

This clone showed up just a few times. The rearrangement joins TRBV6-5 to TRBJ1-6, with 7 positions matching TRBD1. This CDR3 has 13 residues. The V segment lost 5 bases and the J segment 13 bases; nucleotides outside the gene matches: 8. Germline CDR1 reads MNHEY; CDR2 reads SVGAGI. The CDR3 bases are TGTGCCAGCAGTGACAGGGTAGTGACTCCCCTCCACTTT. Its translation: CASSDRVVTPLHF.

Only a few counts were recorded for this clone. The chain has TRBV6-1 and TRBJ1-2; 9 bases line up with TRBD1. J was trimmed by 1 base and V by 4 bases; bases with no gene match: 10. The CDR3 sequence is 17 residues long. Germline assignment: CDR1 MNHNS and CDR2 SASEGT. The CDR3 sequence: CASSARDRDTLNYGYTF. The CDR3 coding sequence is TGTGCCAGCAGTGCCCGGGACAGGGATACCCTTAACTATGGCTACACCTTC.

The chain joins TRBV30 to TRBJ2-3; no clear D gene. This CDR3 has 13 residues. The V gene's germline CDR1 is GTSNPN and CDR2 SVGIG (reference sequence). Trimming took off 0 bases at V and 8 bases at J, with 12 bases between the two ends. CDR3 residues: CAWSVRLAATQYF. The DNA for the CDR3 is TGTGCCTGGAGTGTGCGGTTAGCTGCTACGCAGTATTTT.

The chain joins TRBV4-2 to TRBJ2-3, with 9 bases matching TRBD2. Trimming at V came to 0 bases and at J to 1 base, leaving 2 bases not matched to a gene. The CDR3 length is 16 residues. Germline values: CDR1 LGHNA, CDR2 YNFKEQ. CDR3: CASSQEGGGGTDTQYF. The DNA of the CDR3 is TGTGCCAGCAGCCAAGAGGGCGGGGGGGGCACAGATACGCAGTATTTT.

The chain recombines TRBV5-4 with TRBJ1-5; D gene uncertain. V gave up 0 bases and J gave up 3 bases, with 7 bases separating them. Germline V gene lookup returns CDR1 SGHNT and CDR2 YYREEE (reference sequence). CDR3 length: 14 amino acids. The CDR3 DNA reads TGTGCCAGCAGCTTGGATACATCCAATCAGCCCCAGCATTTT. It codes for CASSLDTSNQPQHF.

The chain links TRBV2 to TRBJ1-2, with D tentatively TRBD1 (5 bases). Germline V gene data show CDR1 as SNHLY and CDR2 as FYNNEI. The CDR3 totals 13 residues. Trimming removed 7 bases from V and 4 bases from J, with 13 bases in between. The CDR3: CASILDSFYGYTF. The CDR3 DNA reads TGTGCCAGCATCCTAGACAGCTTCTATGGCTACACCTTC.

The table lists this clone with a few counts. As DNA, the CDR3 is TGTGCCAGCAGCATCGGACTAGCGGGGGCGGGAGATACGCAGTATTTT. Residues: CASSIGLAGAGDTQYF. V is TRBV11-3 and J is TRBJ2-3, with TRBD2 matching over 13 bases. CDR3 length equals 16 residues. Germline trimming cut 5 bases from V and 5 bases from J; bases unmatched to any gene: 7. The germline CDR1 and CDR2 sequences are SGHNT and YENEEA. The complete variable domain, with remaining parts taken from reference TRBV11-3 and TRBJ2-3, reads EAGVVQSPRYKIIEKKQPVAFWCNPISGHNTLYWYLQNLGQGPELLIRYENEEAVDDSQLPKDRFSAERLKGVDSTLKIQPAELGDSAVYLCASSIGLAGAGDTQYFGPGTRLTVL.

This clone appeared a few times. Other DNA sequences from this sample encode an identical CDR3 as well. The J gene is TRBJ1-1, the V gene TRBV5-1; D remains ambiguous. Looked up from germline, CDR1 is SGHRS and CDR2 is YFSETQ. Deletions cut 0 bases from V and 2 bases from J, with 2 bases between. The CDR3 is made up of 12 amino acids. CDR3 bases: TGCGCCAGCAGCTTGGCTAACACTGAAGCTTTCTTT. The encoded protein is CASSLANTEAFF.

This clone occurred a few times. J is TRBJ2-1 and V is TRBV30; 10 positions agree with TRBD2. Germline V gene lookup returns CDR1 GTSNPN and CDR2 SVGIG (reference sequence). This CDR3 has 19 residues. The trim removed 2 bases at V and 2 bases at J, leaving 15 bases unmatched. The CDR3 coding sequence is TGTGCCTGGAGTCCAAGAATTGTATATCTAGCGGGGGCCTACAATGAGCAGTTCTTC. As protein: CAWSPRIVYLAGAYNEQFF.

There are a few counts of this clone. V and J are TRBV5-1 and TRBJ2-1; 10 bases are a match to TRBD1. The CDR3 contains 14 residues. The V segment lost 3 bases and the J segment 8 bases; nucleotides outside the gene matches: 5. The germline gives CDR1 SGHRS, CDR2 YFSETQ. CDR3 in DNA: TGCGCCAGCAGCTCCGGACAGGGGGGCGATGAGCAGTTCTTC. Its protein is CASSSGQGGDEQFF.

There are many counts of this clone. DNA for the CDR3: TGTGCCAGCAGGGACAGGTCGGATGGCTACACCTTC. Its translation is CASRDRSDGYTF. This sequence joins TRBV6-5 and TRBJ1-2, with 7 bases matching TRBD1. Germline loops: CDR1 MNHEY, CDR2 SVGAGI. The CDR3 has 12 amino acids. Losses at the gene ends were 6 bases for V and 6 bases for J; bases not matched to a gene: 4.